These T cell receptor beta chains were read from a single sample in a study of shared clonotypes between healthy human individuals. Some clones are missing from TCRdb's copy, which holds only in-frame ones; the method was immunoSEQ multiplex PCR. The repertoire has around 2.1 million clones, nearly 97% of them found once; the top ten carry approximately 0.13%. The sequencing sample was made of naive CD4+ T cells sorted from blood. Source of these receptors: a man aged 18 to 30 in good health. The CDR3 runs from the conserved cysteine through the conserved F or W. A D gene is named only where the DNA matches it firmly. Expanded clones are given a class, and other clones once, few, many or no size at all.

DNA	CDR3	size	V	D	J
TGCGCCAGCAGCGGCGGGTACCGCACAGATACGCAGTATTTT	CASSGGYRTDTQYF	-	TRBV5-1	-	TRBJ2-3
TGTGCCAGCAGTTACATTATCAAGGACAGAGAGACCCAGTACTTC	CASSYIIKDRETQYF	-	TRBV5-6	-	TRBJ2-5
TGTGCCAGCAGCTTAAGGGATACGCAGTATTTT	CASSLRDTQYF	-	TRBV13	-	TRBJ2-3
TGCGCCAGCAGCTTCAGCCGGGACAGGGCCTACGAGCAGTACTTC	CASSFSRDRAYEQYF	-	TRBV5-1	TRBD1	TRBJ2-7
TGTGCCTGGAGTGTAAGGACAGGGGGCGGTGGCTACACCTTC	CAWSVRTGGGGYTF	-	TRBV30	TRBD1	TRBJ1-2
TGTGCCAGCTCACCAGCTCATGTGGGAGGTAATTCACCCCTCCACTTT	CASSPAHVGGNSPLHF	-	TRBV18	-	TRBJ1-6
TGTGCCACCAGCATCGCACGGCTAGCGGGAAACAATGAGCAGTTCTTC	CATSIARLAGNNEQFF	-	TRBV15	TRBD2	TRBJ2-1
TGTGCCTGGAAGGGGGACAGGGACTACGAGCAGTACTTC	CAWKGDRDYEQYF	-	TRBV30	TRBD1	TRBJ2-7
TGCGCCAGCAGCTTCCTCACCGGGGAGCTGTTTTTT	CASSFLTGELFF	-	TRBV5-1	-	TRBJ2-2
TGTGCCAGTATCCAACAGGCCGCTGCCTATGGCTACACCTTC	CASIQQAAAYGYTF	-	TRBV19	-	TRBJ1-2
TGTGCCAGCAGCTTAGCGAAGGGGGACCTGCGCTCCTACGAGCAGTACTTC	CASSLAKGDLRSYEQYF	-	TRBV7-9	-	TRBJ2-7
TGTGCCTGGAGTGTAGGCAGCCATAGCAATCAGCCCCAGCATTTT	CAWSVGSHSNQPQHF	few	TRBV30	-	TRBJ1-5
TGTGCCAGCAGCCCCGGACGGAGTCCGAGCTCCTATAATTCACCCCTCCACTTT	CASSPGRSPSSYNSPLHF	once	TRBV7-9	-	TRBJ1-6
TGTGCCAGCAGTGGTGACGAGGGGAAACTGTTTTTT	CASSGDEGKLFF	-	TRBV2	-	TRBJ1-4
TGTGCCAGCTCACCACCGGGGCGCGTTGGCGAGCAGTACTTC	CASSPPGRVGEQYF	-	TRBV18	-	TRBJ2-7
TGTGCCAGCAGCCGATCGACAGGGAGAGTCAATCAGCCCCAGCATTTT	CASSRSTGRVNQPQHF	-	TRBV27	TRBD1	TRBJ1-5
TGCAGCGTTGTTTCTGCATTCGGGTTGAGCTACGAGCAGTACTTC	CSVVSAFGLSYEQYF	-	TRBV29-1	-	TRBJ2-7
TGCGCCAGCAGCTCCCGAGGGACAGGGATCTTGGAGCAGTACTTC	CASSSRGTGILEQYF	-	TRBV5-1	TRBD1	TRBJ2-7
TGTGCCAGCTCCTTTGCAGGAACCGGGGAGCTGTTTTTT	CASSFAGTGELFF	-	TRBV18	-	TRBJ2-2
TGTGTCACCGAGGGGCGATACCACAATGAGCAGTTCTTC	CVTEGRYHNEQFF	-	TRBV6-5	-	TRBJ2-1
TGTGCCAGCAGCCGGGTCCTGGACGTGAAAGAGACCCAGTACTTC	CASSRVLDVKETQYF	-	TRBV6-5	-	TRBJ2-5
TGTGCCAGCAGTACAGGGGTCAGCACAGATACGCAGTATTTT	CASSTGVSTDTQYF	once	TRBV6-6	TRBD1	TRBJ2-3
TGCGCCAGCAGGCCCGCCGGGACGGCCTCCTACGAGCAGTACTTC	CASRPAGTASYEQYF	-	TRBV5-1	-	TRBJ2-7
TGTGCCAGCAGTTTAATCGGCAGTCGGCCCCAGTACTTC	CASSLIGSRPQYF	-	TRBV27	-	TRBJ2-5
TGCGCCAGCAGCTTGCAGGAGAGGGGCCCCTACGAGCAGTACTTC	CASSLQERGPYEQYF	-	TRBV4-1	-	TRBJ2-7
TGTGCCAGCAGAAACCGGCGGACAGGGACTTCACCCCTCCACTTT	CASRNRRTGTSPLHF	-	TRBV28	TRBD1	TRBJ1-6
TGTGCCTGGAGTCCCCGACTAGCGGGGGGCGACAATGAGCAGTTCTTC	CAWSPRLAGGDNEQFF	-	TRBV30	TRBD2	TRBJ2-1
TGTGCCAGCATTGACAGGGGGGCCACCGGGGAGCTGTTTTTT	CASIDRGATGELFF	-	TRBV28	TRBD1	TRBJ2-2
TGTGCCAGCAGTTACCGGGACACAAATGAGCAGTTCTTC	CASSYRDTNEQFF	once	TRBV6-5	-	TRBJ2-1
TGTGCCAGCAGGAGGGGTTCTGCCAATGAAAAACTGTTTTTT	CASRRGSANEKLFF	-	TRBV6-6	-	TRBJ1-4
TGTGCCAGCAGTCCTCGAGGGATCTATGGCTACACCTTC	CASSPRGIYGYTF	-	TRBV27	-	TRBJ1-2
TGTGCCAGCAGTTTATTTGCGGGGGGGTTCGATACGCAGTATTTT	CASSLFAGGFDTQYF	-	TRBV28	TRBD2	TRBJ2-3
TGCGCCAGCAGCACGGGACAGGGCCTTTACGAGCAGTACTTC	CASSTGQGLYEQYF	-	TRBV5-1	TRBD1	TRBJ2-7
TGTGCCAGCAGTCCCACAGGGGGACGGGATCAGCCCCAGCATTTT	CASSPTGGRDQPQHF	-	TRBV7-9	TRBD1	TRBJ1-5
TGTGCCACCAGCAGAGATACTTCACCGACCACTGAAGCTTTCTTT	CATSRDTSPTTEAFF	-	TRBV15	-	TRBJ1-1
TGTGCCAGCAGTGACCATGGAGGGGCCAACGTCCTGACTTTC	CASSDHGGANVLTF	-	TRBV6-4	-	TRBJ2-6
TGTGCCAGCAGTGAACCCCTCCGGGTTAGCGGGGAAGCTCCTTACAATGAGCAGTTCTTC	CASSEPLRVSGEAPYNEQFF	-	TRBV2	TRBD2	TRBJ2-1
TGTGCCACCTGGGGCCCCTCATGGGGCGAGCAGTACTTC	CATWGPSWGEQYF	-	TRBV11-3	-	TRBJ2-7
TGTGCCAGCACCCCGGGGACATTTATTGACAATGAGCAGTTCTTC	CASTPGTFIDNEQFF	-	TRBV25-1	-	TRBJ2-1
TGTGCCAGCAGCCCGGCTAACTATGGCTACACCTTC	CASSPANYGYTF	-	TRBV7-2	-	TRBJ1-2
TGTGCCAGCTCACGCCCGGAAGCGGGCGAGCAGTACTTC	CASSRPEAGEQYF	-	TRBV18	-	TRBJ2-7
TGTGCCAGCAGCCAGGGACTAGCTGGCCACGAGCAGTACTTC	CASSQGLAGHEQYF	-	TRBV7-9	TRBD2	TRBJ2-7
TGTGCCAGCAAAATCGGGGAGCTGTTTTTT	CASKIGELFF	-	TRBV2	-	TRBJ2-2
TGCGCCAGCAGCTTGGGTCAAATGAACACTGAAGCTTTCTTT	CASSLGQMNTEAFF	-	TRBV5-1	-	TRBJ1-1
TGCGCATGGGGTAGCGGGATCTACAATGAGCAGTTCTTC	CAWGSGIYNEQFF	-	TRBV29-1	TRBD2	TRBJ2-1
TGCAGCGTGGGGGACATTCTCTATGGCTACACCTTC	CSVGDILYGYTF	-	TRBV29-1	-	TRBJ1-2
TGTGCCTGGATGTTGGGGGTGGAAGCTTTCTTT	CAWMLGVEAFF	-	TRBV30	-	TRBJ1-1
TGCGCCAGCAGCTCCCGAGCGGGAGGTGCCTCTGCCAAAAACATTCAGTACTTC	CASSSRAGGASAKNIQYF	-	TRBV5-1	TRBD2	TRBJ2-4
TGCGCCAGCAGCTCTTTACCTGGGACTAGCGGGGGCTACGAGCAGTACTTC	CASSSLPGTSGGYEQYF	-	TRBV5-1	TRBD2	TRBJ2-7
TGTGCCAGCTCACCAGTCAGTTATGGCACTGAAGCTTTCTTT	CASSPVSYGTEAFF	-	TRBV18	-	TRBJ1-1
TGTGCCAGCAGCTCCGGTAGGTTGTCCTATGGCTACACCTTC	CASSSGRLSYGYTF	-	TRBV5-4	-	TRBJ1-2